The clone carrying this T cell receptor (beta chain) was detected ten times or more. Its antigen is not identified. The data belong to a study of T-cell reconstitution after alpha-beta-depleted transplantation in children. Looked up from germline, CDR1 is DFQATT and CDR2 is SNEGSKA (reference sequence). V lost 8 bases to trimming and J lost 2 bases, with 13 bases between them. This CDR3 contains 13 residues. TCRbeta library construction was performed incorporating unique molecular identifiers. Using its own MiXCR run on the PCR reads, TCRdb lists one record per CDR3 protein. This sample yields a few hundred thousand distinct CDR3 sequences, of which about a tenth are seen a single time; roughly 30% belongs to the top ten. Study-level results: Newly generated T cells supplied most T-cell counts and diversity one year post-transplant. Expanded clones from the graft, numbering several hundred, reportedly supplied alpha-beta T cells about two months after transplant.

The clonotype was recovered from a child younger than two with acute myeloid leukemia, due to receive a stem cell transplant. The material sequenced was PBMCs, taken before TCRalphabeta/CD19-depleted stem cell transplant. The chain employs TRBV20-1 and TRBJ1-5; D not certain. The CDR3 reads CSLRIAGNQPQHF. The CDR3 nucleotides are TGCAGTCTGAGGATCGCGGGCAATCAGCCCCAGCATTTT.